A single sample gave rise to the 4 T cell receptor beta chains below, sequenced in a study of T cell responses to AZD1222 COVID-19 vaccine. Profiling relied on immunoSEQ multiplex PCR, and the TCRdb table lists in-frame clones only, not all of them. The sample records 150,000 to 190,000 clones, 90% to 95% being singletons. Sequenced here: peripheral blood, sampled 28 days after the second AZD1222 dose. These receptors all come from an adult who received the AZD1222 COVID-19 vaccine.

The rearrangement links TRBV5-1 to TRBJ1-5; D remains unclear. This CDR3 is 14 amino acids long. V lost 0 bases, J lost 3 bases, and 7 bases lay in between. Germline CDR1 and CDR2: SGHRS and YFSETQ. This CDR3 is CASSLVRLNQPQHF. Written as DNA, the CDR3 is TGCGCCAGCAGCTTGGTCAGGCTCAATCAGCCCCAGCATTTT.

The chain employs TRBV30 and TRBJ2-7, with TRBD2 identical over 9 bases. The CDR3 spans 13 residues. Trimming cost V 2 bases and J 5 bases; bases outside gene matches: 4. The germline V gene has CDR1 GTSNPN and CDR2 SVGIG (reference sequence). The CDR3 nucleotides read TGTGCCTGGAGTTTTAGCGGGAGAAACGAGCAGTACTTC. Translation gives CAWSFSGRNEQYF.

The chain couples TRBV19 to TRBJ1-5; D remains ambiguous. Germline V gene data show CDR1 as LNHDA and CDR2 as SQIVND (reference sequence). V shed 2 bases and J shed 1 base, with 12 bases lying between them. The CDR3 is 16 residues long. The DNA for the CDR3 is TGTGCCAGTAGTATATATGGGCAATCCAGCAATCAGCCCCAGCATTTT. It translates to CASSIYGQSSNQPQHF.

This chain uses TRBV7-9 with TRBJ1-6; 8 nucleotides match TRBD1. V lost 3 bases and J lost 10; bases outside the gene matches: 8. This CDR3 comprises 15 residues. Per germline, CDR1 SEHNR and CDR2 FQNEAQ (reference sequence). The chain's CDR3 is CASSFPGTGFSPLHF. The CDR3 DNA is TGTGCCAGCAGCTTCCCTGGGACAGGTTTCTCACCCCTCCACTTT. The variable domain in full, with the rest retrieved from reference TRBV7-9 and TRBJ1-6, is DTGVSQNPRHKITKRGQNVTFRCDPISEHNRLYWYRQTLGQGPEFLTYFQNEAQLEKSRLLSDRFSAERPKGSFSTLEIQRTEQGDSAMYLCASSFPGTGFSPLHFGNGTRLTVT.